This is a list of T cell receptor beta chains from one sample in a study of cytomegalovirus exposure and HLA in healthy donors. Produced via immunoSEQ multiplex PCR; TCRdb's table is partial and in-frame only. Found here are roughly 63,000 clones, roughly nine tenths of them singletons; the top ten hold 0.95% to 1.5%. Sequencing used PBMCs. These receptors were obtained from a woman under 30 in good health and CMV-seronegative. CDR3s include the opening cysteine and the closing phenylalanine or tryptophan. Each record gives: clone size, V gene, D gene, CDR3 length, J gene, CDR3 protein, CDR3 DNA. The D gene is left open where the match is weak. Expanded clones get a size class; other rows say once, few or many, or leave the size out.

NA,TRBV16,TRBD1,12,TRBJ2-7,CASSLPGGTQYF,TGTGCCAGCAGCCTACCAGGGGGTACGCAGTACTTC
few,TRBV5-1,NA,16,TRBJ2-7,CASTRRGGRPFYEQYF,TGCGCCAGCACTCGGAGGGGAGGCCGTCCCTTTTACGAGCAGTACTTC
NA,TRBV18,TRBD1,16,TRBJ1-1,CASSPGTGGAYTEAFF,TGTGCCAGCTCACCCGGGACAGGGGGCGCCTACACTGAAGCTTTCTTT
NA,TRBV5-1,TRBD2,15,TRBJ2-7,CASSLTSGGGGEQYF,TGCGCCAGCAGCCTAACTAGCGGGGGAGGGGGCGAGCAGTACTTC
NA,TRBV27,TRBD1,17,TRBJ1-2,CASSNTGTVGAGSGYTF,TGTGCCAGCAGTAACACCGGGACAGTTGGGGCCGGGTCTGGCTACACCTTC
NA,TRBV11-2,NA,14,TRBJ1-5,CASSPGRVAQPQHF,TGTGCCAGCAGCCCAGGCAGGGTTGCTCAGCCCCAGCATTTT
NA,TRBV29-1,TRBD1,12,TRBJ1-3,CSVLQGVDTIYF,TGCAGCGTCCTACAGGGGGTGGACACCATATATTTT
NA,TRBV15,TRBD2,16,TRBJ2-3,CATSRVRGGGKDTQYF,TGTGCCACCAGCAGAGTTCGCGGGGGAGGGAAGGATACGCAGTATTTT
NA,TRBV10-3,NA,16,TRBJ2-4,CAISEQGGAAKNIQYF,TGTGCCATCAGTGAGCAGGGGGGAGCGGCCAAAAACATTCAGTACTTC
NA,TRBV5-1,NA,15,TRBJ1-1,CASSPREGGNTEAFF,TGCGCCAGCAGCCCACGGGAGGGAGGGAACACTGAAGCTTTCTTT
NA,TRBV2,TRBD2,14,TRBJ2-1,CASSQIGTTDEQFF,TGTGCCAGCAGTCAAATCGGGACTACCGATGAGCAGTTCTTC
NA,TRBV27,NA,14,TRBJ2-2,CASSQVVTTGELFF,TGTGCCAGCAGCCAGGTAGTCACCACCGGGGAGCTGTTTTTT
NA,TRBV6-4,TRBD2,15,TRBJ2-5,CASSDWAGVDETQYF,TGTGCCAGCAGTGACTGGGCGGGAGTGGATGAGACCCAGTACTTC
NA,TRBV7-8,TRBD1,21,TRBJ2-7,CASSLESGGLVWNGNRYEQYF,TGTGCCAGCAGCTTAGAGTCAGGGGGCTTGGTATGGAACGGGAACCGCTACGAGCAGTACTTC
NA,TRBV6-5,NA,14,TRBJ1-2,CASGRGALNYGYTF,TGTGCCAGCGGCCGGGGGGCCCTAAACTATGGCTACACCTTC
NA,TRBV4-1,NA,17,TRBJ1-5,CASSQDQRPSGAQPQHF,TGCGCCAGCAGCCAAGATCAGCGCCCGTCTGGCGCGCAGCCCCAGCATTTT
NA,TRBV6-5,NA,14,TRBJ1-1,CASSPTRQLSEAFF,TGTGCCAGCAGCCCCACCCGACAGTTGTCTGAAGCTTTCTTT
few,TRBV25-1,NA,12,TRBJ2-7,CASSEWSYEQYF,TGTGCCAGCAGTGAATGGAGCTACGAGCAGTACTTC
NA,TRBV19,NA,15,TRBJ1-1,CASRQRDKAPVEAFF,TGTGCCAGTAGACAAAGGGACAAGGCGCCCGTAGAAGCTTTCTTT
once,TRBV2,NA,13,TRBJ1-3,CASTRDSGNTIYF,TGTGCCAGCACCCGGGACTCTGGAAACACCATATATTTT
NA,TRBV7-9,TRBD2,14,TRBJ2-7,CASSPAGLAGEQYF,TGTGCCAGCAGCCCAGCTGGACTAGCGGGGGAGCAGTACTTC
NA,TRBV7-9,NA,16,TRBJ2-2,CASSQPRTANTGELFF,TGTGCCAGCAGCCAGCCTCGGACAGCGAACACCGGGGAGCTGTTTTTT